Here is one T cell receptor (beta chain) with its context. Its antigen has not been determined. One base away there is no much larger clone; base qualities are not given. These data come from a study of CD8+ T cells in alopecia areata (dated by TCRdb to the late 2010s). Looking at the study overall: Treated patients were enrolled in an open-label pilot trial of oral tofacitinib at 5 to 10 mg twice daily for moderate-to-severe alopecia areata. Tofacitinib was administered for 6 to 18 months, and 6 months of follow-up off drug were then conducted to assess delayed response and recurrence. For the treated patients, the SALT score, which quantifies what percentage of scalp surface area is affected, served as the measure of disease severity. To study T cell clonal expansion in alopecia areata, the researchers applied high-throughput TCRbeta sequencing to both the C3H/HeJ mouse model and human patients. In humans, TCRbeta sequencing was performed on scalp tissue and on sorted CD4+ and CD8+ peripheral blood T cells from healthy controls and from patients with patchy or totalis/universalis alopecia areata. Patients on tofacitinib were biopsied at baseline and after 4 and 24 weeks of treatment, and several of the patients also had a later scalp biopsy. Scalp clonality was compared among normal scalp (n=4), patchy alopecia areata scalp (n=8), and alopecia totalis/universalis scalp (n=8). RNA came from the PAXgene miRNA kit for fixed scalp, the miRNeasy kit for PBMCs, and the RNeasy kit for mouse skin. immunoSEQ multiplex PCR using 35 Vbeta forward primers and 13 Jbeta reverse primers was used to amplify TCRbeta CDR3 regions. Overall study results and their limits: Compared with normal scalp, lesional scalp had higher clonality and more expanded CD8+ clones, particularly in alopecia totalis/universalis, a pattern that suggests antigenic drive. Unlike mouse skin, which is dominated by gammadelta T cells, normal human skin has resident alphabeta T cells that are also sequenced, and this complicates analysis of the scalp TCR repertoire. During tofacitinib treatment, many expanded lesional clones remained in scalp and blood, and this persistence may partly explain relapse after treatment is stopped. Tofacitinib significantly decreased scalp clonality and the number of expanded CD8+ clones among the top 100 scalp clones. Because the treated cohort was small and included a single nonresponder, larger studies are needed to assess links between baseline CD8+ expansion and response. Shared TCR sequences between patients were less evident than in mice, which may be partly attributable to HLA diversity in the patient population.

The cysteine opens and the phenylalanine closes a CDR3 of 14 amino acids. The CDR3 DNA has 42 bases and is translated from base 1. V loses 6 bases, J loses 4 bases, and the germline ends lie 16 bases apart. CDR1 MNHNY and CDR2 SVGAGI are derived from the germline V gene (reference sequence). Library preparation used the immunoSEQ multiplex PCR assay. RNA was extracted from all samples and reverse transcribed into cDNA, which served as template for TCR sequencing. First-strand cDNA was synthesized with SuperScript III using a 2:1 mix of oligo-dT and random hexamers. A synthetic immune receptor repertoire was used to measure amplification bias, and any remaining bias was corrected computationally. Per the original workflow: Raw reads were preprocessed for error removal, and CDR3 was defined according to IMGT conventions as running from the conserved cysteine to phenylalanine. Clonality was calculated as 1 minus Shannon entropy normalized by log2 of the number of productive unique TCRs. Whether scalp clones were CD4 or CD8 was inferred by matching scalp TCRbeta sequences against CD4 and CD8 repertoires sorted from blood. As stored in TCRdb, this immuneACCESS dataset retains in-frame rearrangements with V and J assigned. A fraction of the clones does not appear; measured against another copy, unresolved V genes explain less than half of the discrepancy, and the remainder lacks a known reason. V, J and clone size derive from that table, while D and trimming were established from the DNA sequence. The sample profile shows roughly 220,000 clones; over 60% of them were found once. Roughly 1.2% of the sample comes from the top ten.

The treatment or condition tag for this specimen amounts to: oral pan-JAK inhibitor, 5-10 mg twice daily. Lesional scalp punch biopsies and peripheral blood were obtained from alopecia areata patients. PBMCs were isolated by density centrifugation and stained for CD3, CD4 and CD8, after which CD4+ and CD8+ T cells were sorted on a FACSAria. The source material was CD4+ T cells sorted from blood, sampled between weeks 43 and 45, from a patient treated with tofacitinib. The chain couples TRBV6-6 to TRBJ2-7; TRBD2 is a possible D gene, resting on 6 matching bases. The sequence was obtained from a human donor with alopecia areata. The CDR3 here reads CASSTGTRDYEQYF. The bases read TGTGCCAGCAGCACCGGGACTCGCGATTACGAGCAGTACTTC.